Sequencing of this T cell receptor beta chain was carried out in a study of identical twins (dated by TCRdb to the mid-2010s). As for the study more broadly: To test whether fetal clonotypes persist, the study used deep sequencing on TCR alpha and beta repertoires from monozygotic twins, unrelated adults of various ages, and cord blood. To rule out contamination, the twin experiments were replicated at different times with different library preparation protocols.

Study-level results and caveats: Abundant cord blood beta clonotypes carried fewer insertions; young adult naive repertoires showed a weaker similar trend, while memory repertoires showed none. Excess twin sharing in beta out-of-frame sequences was weaker because fewer shared sequences lowered the signal-to-noise ratio. Out-of-frame TCR alpha sharing in monozygotic twins was systematically underestimated by recombination models, whereas sharing between unrelated individuals was in agreement with the recombination models. Conclusions relied on cross-sectional statistical analysis, since the same donors could not be followed over many years. Invariant T cells such as MAIT and iNKT could partly confound zero-insertion analyses, although diverse VJ usage argued against such confounding for most clonotypes. Compared with coincidental sharing between unrelated individuals, an excess of low generation-probability sequences was observed among out-of-frame TCR alpha sequences shared between twins.

Trimmed from V: 4 bases; trimmed from J: 5 bases; junction bases lacking a gene match: 2. The germline V gene gives CDR1 as ENHRY and CDR2 as SYGVKD. The CDR3 numbers 13 residues from cysteine through phenylalanine. CDR3 DNA is the only sequence kept; it has 39 bases, read in frame from the first base. Every donor was a healthy Caucasian. Three pairs of female monozygotic twins, all aged roughly 18 to 29 years, made up the twin cohort. Positive isolation kits from Invitrogen were used to isolate the CD4+ and CD8+ T cell populations. Note on this clonotype: Its binding antigen is unknown. Per-base quality was not reported, and no clone a single base away is much larger than it.

The receptor library was made with 5' RACE. TCRdb lists the instrument as Illumina HiSeq 2000. A universal primer binding site was added through template switching, and the final cDNA carried a unique molecular identifier so that TCR cDNA molecules could be counted accurately. First-strand cDNA for TCR alpha and beta chains was synthesized from specific primers in the conserved constant-segment region. To control for contamination, each cDNA library was double barcoded with a SMART-Mk sample barcode plus Illumina barcodes. TruSeq adapter sequences along with Illumina sample barcodes were introduced in two successive PCR steps. Sequencing of the TCR alpha and beta cDNA libraries was done on the Illumina HiSeq platform using custom primers. Processing in the source paper ran as follows. MiGEC was used to process raw reads and extract unique molecular identifiers, and MiXCR was used to find CDR3 positions. Recombination models were inferred per individual with the repgenHMM and IGoR tools using an EM algorithm. Shared clonotypes were analyzed with the tcR package in R, and sharing was normalized by the product of cloneset sizes. To study raw recombination free of thymic and clonal selection effects, out-of-frame nonproductive sequences were analyzed. TCRdb reworked the public reads: Q25 trimming with fastp, MiXCR clone assembly, productive beta chains retained. Under each unique CDR3 protein, matching rows form one entry showing the most common genes and DNA. TCRdb, not the original authors, processed these V and J calls. The sample records about 530,000 distinct CDR3 sequences, roughly 15% of which are singletons. The top ten clonotypes cover roughly 0.4% of the sample.

These sequences were also reported in another study, on yellow fever vaccine responses in identical twins. As the second publication notes: According to the authors, in identical twins the way T cells responded to vaccination appeared partly convergent and partly personalized. In identical twins, the study followed T cell clones that responded to the vaccine with precision.

This clonotype originated in a woman younger than 35 in good health. Specimen: CD4+ T cells sorted from blood. The sequence joins TRBV10-3 to TRBJ1-1, with 9 junctional bases fitting TRBD1. The nucleotide sequence is TGTGCCATCAGTGGGGACAGGGTGACTGAAGCTTTCTTT. Its coded protein is CAISGDRVTEAFF.